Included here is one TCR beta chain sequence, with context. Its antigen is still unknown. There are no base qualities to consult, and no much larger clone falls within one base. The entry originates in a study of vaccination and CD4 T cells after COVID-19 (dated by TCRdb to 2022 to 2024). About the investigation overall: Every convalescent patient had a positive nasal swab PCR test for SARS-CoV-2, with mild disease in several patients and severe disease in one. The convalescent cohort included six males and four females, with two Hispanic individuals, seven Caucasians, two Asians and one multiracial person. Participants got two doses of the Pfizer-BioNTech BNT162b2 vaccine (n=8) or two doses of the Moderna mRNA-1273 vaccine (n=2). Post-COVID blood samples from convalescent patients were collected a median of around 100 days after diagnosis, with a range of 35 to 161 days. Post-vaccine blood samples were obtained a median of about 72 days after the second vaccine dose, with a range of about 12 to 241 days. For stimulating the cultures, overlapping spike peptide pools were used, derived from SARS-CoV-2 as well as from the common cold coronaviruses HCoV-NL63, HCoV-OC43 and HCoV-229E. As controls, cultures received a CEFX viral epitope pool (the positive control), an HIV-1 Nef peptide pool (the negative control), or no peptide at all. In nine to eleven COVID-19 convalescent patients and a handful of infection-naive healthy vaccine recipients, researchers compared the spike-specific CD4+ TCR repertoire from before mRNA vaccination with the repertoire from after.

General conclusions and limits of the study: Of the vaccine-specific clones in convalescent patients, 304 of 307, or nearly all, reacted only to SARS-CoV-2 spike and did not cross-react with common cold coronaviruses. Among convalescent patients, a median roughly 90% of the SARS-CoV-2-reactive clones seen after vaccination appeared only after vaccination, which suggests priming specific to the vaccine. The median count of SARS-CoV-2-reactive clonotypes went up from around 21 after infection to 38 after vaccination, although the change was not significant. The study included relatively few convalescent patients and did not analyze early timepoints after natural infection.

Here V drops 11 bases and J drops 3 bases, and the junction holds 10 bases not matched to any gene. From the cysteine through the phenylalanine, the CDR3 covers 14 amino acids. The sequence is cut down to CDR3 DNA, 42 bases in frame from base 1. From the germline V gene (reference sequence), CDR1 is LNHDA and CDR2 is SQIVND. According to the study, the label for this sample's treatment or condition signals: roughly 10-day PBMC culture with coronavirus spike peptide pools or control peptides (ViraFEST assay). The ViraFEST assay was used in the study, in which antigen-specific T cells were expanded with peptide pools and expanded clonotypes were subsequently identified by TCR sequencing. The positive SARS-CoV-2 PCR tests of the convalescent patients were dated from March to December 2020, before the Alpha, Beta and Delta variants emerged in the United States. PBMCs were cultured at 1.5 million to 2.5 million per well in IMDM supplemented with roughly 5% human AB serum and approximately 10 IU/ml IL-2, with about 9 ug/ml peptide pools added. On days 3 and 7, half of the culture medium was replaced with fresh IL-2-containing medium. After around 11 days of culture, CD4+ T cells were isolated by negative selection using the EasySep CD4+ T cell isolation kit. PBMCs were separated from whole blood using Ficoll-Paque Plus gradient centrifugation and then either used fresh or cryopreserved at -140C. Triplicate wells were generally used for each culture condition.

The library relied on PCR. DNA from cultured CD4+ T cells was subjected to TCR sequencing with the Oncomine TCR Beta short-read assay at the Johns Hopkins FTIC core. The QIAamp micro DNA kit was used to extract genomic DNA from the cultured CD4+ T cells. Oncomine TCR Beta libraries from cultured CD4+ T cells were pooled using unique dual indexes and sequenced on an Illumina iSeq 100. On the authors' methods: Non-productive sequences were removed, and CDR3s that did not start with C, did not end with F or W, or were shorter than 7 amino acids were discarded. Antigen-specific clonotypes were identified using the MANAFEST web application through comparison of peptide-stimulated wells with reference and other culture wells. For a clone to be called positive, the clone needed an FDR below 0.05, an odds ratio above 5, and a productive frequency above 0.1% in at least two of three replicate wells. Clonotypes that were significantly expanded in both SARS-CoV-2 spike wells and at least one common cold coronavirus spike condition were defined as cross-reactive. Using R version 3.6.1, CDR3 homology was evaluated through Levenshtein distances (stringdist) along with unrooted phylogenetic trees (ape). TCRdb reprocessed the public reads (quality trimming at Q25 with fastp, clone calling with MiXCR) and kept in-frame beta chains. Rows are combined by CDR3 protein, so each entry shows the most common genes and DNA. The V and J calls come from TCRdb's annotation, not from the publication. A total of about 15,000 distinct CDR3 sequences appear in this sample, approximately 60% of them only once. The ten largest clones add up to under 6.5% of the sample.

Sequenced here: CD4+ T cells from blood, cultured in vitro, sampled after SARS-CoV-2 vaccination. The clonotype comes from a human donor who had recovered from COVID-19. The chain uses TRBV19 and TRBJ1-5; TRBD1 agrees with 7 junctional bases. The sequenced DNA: TGTGCCGCTGGCCTGGACAGGCACAATCAGCCCCAGCATTTT. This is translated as CAAGLDRHNQPQHF.